This T cell receptor (beta chain) came from a study of blood T cell repertoires in COVID-19. TCRdb's table, derived via immunoSEQ multiplex PCR, lists solely in-frame clones and lacks some. The sample has 120,000 or so clones, roughly 82% seen once; the top ten hold 12%. The TCR originated in a human donor in a cohort sampled during active COVID-19. Specimen: peripheral blood.

CDR3 in DNA: TGTGCCAGCAGTTTCTCGGTGGCGGGACATGGCTACACCTTC. This codes for CASSFSVAGHGYTF. The chain uses TRBV28 and TRBJ1-2; TRBD1 is a possible D gene (5 bases). From germline, CDR1 is MDHEN and CDR2 SYDVKM. The CDR3 has 14 residues. The V end was cut by 3 bases, the J end by 6 bases, with 14 bases between.